The 20 T cell receptor beta chains below come from one sample, sequenced in a study of graft-versus-host responses after intestinal transplantation. Antigens for these TCRs are unknown. Profiled with immunoSEQ multiplex PCR; TCRdb holds only in-frame clones, not every one. This sample has roughly 110,000 clones, with 85% to 95% found just once. Material: unstimulated CD8+ T cells sorted from spleen or lymph node cells, obtained before transplant. The receptors were gathered from a human donor who was the organ donor for an intestinal transplant.

The J gene is TRBJ2-7, the V gene TRBV6-5, with D unresolved. The CDR3 has 11 amino acids. V lost 7 bases and J lost 5, with 9 bases in between. Per the germline V gene, CDR1 is MNHEY and CDR2 is SVGAGI. This chain's CDR3 is CASTARDEQYF. DNA of the CDR3: TGTGCCAGCACCGCCCGGGACGAGCAGTACTTC.

This chain joins TRBV5-3 and TRBJ2-7, with 12 bases aligning to TRBD1. TRBV5-3 is an ORF, with its function uncertain. The CDR3 covers 17 residues. Trimming at V came to 4 bases and at J to 0 bases, leaving 8 bases not matched to a gene. In nucleotides, the CDR3 is TGTGCCAGAAGCATGGGACAGGGGGCGCGTAGCTCCTACGAGCAGTACTTC. Its translation: CARSMGQGARSSYEQYF.

This clone was found a few times. This chain connects TRBV6-1 to TRBJ2-7, with D possibly being TRBD2 (6 bases). The germline CDR1 and CDR2 sequences are MNHNS and SASEGT. Trimming cost V 11 bases and J 1 base, with 18 bases left between them. The CDR3 totals 14 residues. This chain's CDR3 is CAGAGTSVSYEQYF. CDR3 DNA: TGTGCCGGTGCCGGGACTTCCGTATCCTACGAGCAGTACTTC.

CDR3 nucleotide sequence: TGTGCCAGCAGTTTATCCTTAGCGGGAGGCGCAGATACGCAGTATTTT. This encodes CASSLSLAGGADTQYF. The chain employs TRBV27 and TRBJ2-3; 10 bases fit TRBD2. This CDR3 has 16 amino acids. V was clipped by 0 bases and J by 4 bases; unmatched bases: 4. Germline assignment: CDR1 MNHEY and CDR2 SMNVEV (reference sequence).

This clone was observed a single time. V gene TRBV11-2 combines with J gene TRBJ2-1, with D perhaps TRBD2 (6 bases). The V end lost 1 base, the J end lost 1 base, and 8 bases lay between the germline ends. CDR3 size: 15 residues. Per germline, CDR1 SGHAT and CDR2 FQNNGV. The CDR3 DNA follows: TGTGCCAGCAGCTTAGTGGAGGGATCCTACAATGAGCAGTTCTTC. It specifies CASSLVEGSYNEQFF.

CDR3 nucleotides: TGTGCCATCAGTGAGCAGGGATTCTCTGGAAACACCATATATTTT. Translated: CAISEQGFSGNTIYF. The chain recombines TRBV10-3 with TRBJ1-3, with D possibly being TRBD1 (5 bases). Looked up from germline, CDR1 is ENHRY and CDR2 is SYGVKD. Trimming removed 2 bases from V and 0 bases from J, with 8 bases in between. The CDR3 is 15 residues long.

This chain links TRBV27 with TRBJ2-1; 9 bases are a match to TRBD2. V lost 8 bases to trimming and J lost 8 bases; unmatched junction nucleotides: 13. The CDR3 is 15 amino acids. CDR1 and CDR2 from the germline V gene are MNHEY and SMNVEV (reference sequence). CDR3 sequence reads: CASALAGSPRHEQFF. In nucleotides, the CDR3 is TGTGCCAGCGCGCTAGCGGGAAGTCCCCGCCATGAGCAGTTCTTC.

The genes are TRBV28 and TRBJ1-2; 10 nucleotides agree with TRBD1. V shed 6 bases and J 4 bases; nucleotides not matched to a gene: 8. This CDR3 contains 15 residues. The germline V gene encodes CDR1 MDHEN and CDR2 SYDVKM. CDR3 loop: CASSLTGGEFYGYTF. In DNA, the CDR3 is TGTGCCAGCAGCCTGACAGGGGGCGAGTTCTATGGCTACACCTTC.

The CDR3 DNA sequence: TGCGCCAGCAGCCAGGACCCCGGACTACCTGAGCAGTTCTTC. It specifies CASSQDPGLPEQFF. This chain uses TRBV4-1 with TRBJ2-1; TRBD2 might be the D (6 bases). The length of the CDR3 is 14 residues. The V gene's germline CDR1 is MGHRA and CDR2 YSYEKL. V lost 3 bases and J lost 9, with 15 bases in between.

This CDR3 reads CASSVADLTGELFF. The CDR3 nucleotides read TGTGCCAGCAGCGTAGCAGATCTCACCGGGGAGCTGTTTTTT. This sequence joins TRBV9 and TRBJ2-2; D uncertain. The V and J ends lost 0 bases and 4 bases respectively, with 7 bases between them. Germline V lookup: CDR1 SGDLS, CDR2 YYNGEE. The CDR3 contains 14 residues. The whole variable domain, filled in from reference TRBV9 and TRBJ2-2, reads DSGVTQTPKHLITATGQRVTLRCSPRSGDLSVYWYQQSLDQGLQFLIQYYNGEERAKGNILERFSAQQFPDLHSELNLSSLELGDSALYFCASSVADLTGELFFGEGSRLTVL.

The CDR3 region is CSHGIYNEQFF. In DNA form, the CDR3 reads TGTTCGCATGGAATCTACAATGAGCAGTTCTTC. V and J are TRBV30 and TRBJ2-1; the D is unclear. This CDR3 is built from 11 residues. Germline-derived CDR1 and CDR2 are GTSNPN and SVGIG (reference sequence).

The V call is TRBV7-2, the J call TRBJ1-4, with TRBD1 matching over 8 bases. The CDR3 spans 14 residues. Germline V gives CDR1 SGHTA, CDR2 FQGNSA. After removal of 5 bases from V and 7 bases from J, the junction contained 6 bases not matched to a gene. The CDR3 DNA reads TGTGCCAGCAGCCTCAGGGGGCGTCGTGAAAAACTGTTTTTT. It yields the protein CASSLRGRREKLFF. Filled out from reference TRBV7-2 and TRBJ1-4, the complete variable domain reads GAGVSQSPSNKVTEKGKDVELRCDPISGHTALYWYRQSLGQGLEFLIYFQGNSAPDKSGLPSDRFSAERTGGSVSTLTIQRTQQEDSAVYLCASSLRGRREKLFFGSGTQLSVL.

Here the CDR3 reads CAISESREQYF. In DNA, the CDR3 is TGTGCCATCAGTGAGTCGCGCGAGCAGTACTTC. The V and J genes are TRBV10-3 and TRBJ2-7; D ambiguous. Germline loops: CDR1 ENHRY, CDR2 SYGVKD. V was pared by 0 bases and J by 6 bases, with 3 bases between. The CDR3 sequence is 11 residues long.

The CDR3 nucleotides read TGCGCCAGCAGCCCCTCTAGCGGAGCCTACAATGAGCAGTTCTTC. Translated, it gives CASSPSSGAYNEQFF. V usage is TRBV4-1 and J usage is TRBJ2-1; 7 bases map to TRBD2. V lost 4 bases and J lost 2; bases outside the gene matches: 5. The CDR3 runs 15 residues. Looked up from germline, CDR1 is MGHRA and CDR2 is YSYEKL.

V is TRBV19 and J is TRBJ2-3, with D possibly TRBD2 on 6 matching bases. This CDR3 is built from 19 residues. Germline V CDR1 and CDR2: LNHDA, SQIVND (reference sequence). V was cut by 5 bases and J by 1 base, with 25 bases left in between. CDR3: CASSRGFSGAVRGTDTQYF. CDR3 DNA: TGTGCCAGTAGTCGGGGGTTTAGCGGAGCCGTACGTGGCACAGATACGCAGTATTTT.

This chain joins TRBV9 and TRBJ1-3; D unresolved. V was trimmed by 2 bases and J by 2 bases, leaving 8 bases between them. CDR1 is SGDLS, CDR2 YYNGEE, per germline. CDR3 length: 14 residues. In DNA form, the CDR3 reads TGTGCCAGCAGCGTGACTACAACTGGAAACACCATATATTTT. It encodes CASSVTTTGNTIYF.

The chain carries TRBV5-5 and TRBJ1-6, with no clear D. With 10 bases removed from V and 8 bases from J, the gap between germline ends came to 16 bases. The germline V gene has CDR1 SGHKS and CDR2 YYEKEE (reference sequence). The CDR3 runs to 13 residues. The CDR3 loop is CAGGEMSYSPLHF. CDR3 bases: TGTGCCGGCGGTGAAATGTCATATTCACCCCTCCACTTT.

This chain uses TRBV30 with TRBJ2-1, with D possibly called TRBD1 or TRBD2 (5 bases each). There are 14 residues in the CDR3. V lost 3 bases, J lost 9 bases, and 18 bases lay in between. CDR1 and CDR2 (germline): GTSNPN, SVGIG (reference sequence). CDR3 amino acids: CAWRGTRVIGEQFF. Here the CDR3 DNA reads TGTGCCTGGAGGGGGACCCGGGTGATTGGTGAGCAGTTCTTC.

This sequence joins TRBV5-4 and TRBJ1-2, with D unresolved. The V and J ends lost 2 bases and 8 bases respectively, with 13 bases between them. The CDR3 is 13 residues long. Germline V gene lookup returns CDR1 SGHNT and CDR2 YYREEE (reference sequence). The CDR3 loop reads CASSFSVARGYTF. CDR3 nucleotides: TGTGCCAGCAGCTTCTCGGTGGCTCGCGGCTACACCTTC.

The chain is built from TRBV6-6 and TRBJ2-7; D may be TRBD1 (5 bases). Trimming pared 0 bases from V and 9 bases from J, leaving 18 bases between. CDR1 is MNHNY and CDR2 is SVGAGI in the germline V gene (reference sequence). The CDR3 is 15 amino acids. CDR3 nucleotide sequence: TGTGCCAGCAGTTACTCAGGGGCGGCCTATACAGGGCAGTACTTC. Protein product: CASSYSGAAYTGQYF.